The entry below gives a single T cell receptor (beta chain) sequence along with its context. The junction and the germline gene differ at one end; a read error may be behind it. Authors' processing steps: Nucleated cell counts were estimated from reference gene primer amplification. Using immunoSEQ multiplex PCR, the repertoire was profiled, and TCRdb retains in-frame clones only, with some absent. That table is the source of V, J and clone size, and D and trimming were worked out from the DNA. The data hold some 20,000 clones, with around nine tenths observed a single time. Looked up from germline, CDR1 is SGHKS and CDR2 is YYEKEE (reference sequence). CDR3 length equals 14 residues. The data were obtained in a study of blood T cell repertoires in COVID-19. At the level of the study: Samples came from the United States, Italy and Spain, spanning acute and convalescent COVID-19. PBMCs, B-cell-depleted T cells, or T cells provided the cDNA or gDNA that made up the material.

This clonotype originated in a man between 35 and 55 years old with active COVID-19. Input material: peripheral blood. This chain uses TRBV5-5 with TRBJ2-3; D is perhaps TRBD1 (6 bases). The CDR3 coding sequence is TGTGCCAGCAGCTTGGCTGGGGGTAGGGGGACGAAGGATTTT. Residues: CASSLAGGRGTKDF.